Only a few counts were recorded for the clone carrying this TCR beta chain. Its antigen is unidentified. The data originate from a study of T cell repertoires in cytomegalovirus infection. Whole-study results and caveats: Clonotypes of TCR beta that were HLA-C-restricted and CMV-specific dominated the ex vivo response.

TCRdb reprocessed the reads with MiXCR, giving one entry per CDR3 protein. This table has 600,000 to 700,000 distinct CDR3 sequences, around 32% appearing once. Germline lookup yields CDR1 LNHDA and CDR2 SQIVND (reference sequence). This CDR3 has 14 amino acids. V was clipped by 4 bases and J by 2 bases, with 12 bases between them. The material was cultured PBMCs, obtained from culture after CMV antigen stimulation. The chain is built from TRBV19 and TRBJ2-7; weak D call: TRBD2 (6 bases). This clonotype was sampled from a human donor in good health (CMV status not recorded). Some clones in this sample may be carry-over from other donors' samples. The CDR3 protein is CASSTSATTYEQYF. CDR3 coding DNA: TGTGCCAGTAGTACTAGCGCTACCACCTACGAGCAGTACTTC. Supplemented by reference TRBV19 and TRBJ2-7, the full variable domain reads DGGITQSPKYLFRKEGQNVTLSCEQNLNHDAMYWYRQDPGQGLRLIYYSQIVNDFQKGDIAEGYSVSREKKESFPLTVTSAQKNPTAFYLCASSTSATTYEQYFGPGTRLTVT.